Listed below are T cell receptor beta chains from one sample, sequenced in a study of CD8 T cells in Susac syndrome. TCRdb reprocessed the immunoSEQ multiplex PCR reads via MiXCR and lists one record per CDR3 protein. The sample has about 150,000 distinct CDR3 sequences; about 95% are singletons. Sequencing input: CD4+ T cells from PBMCs. The source of these receptors is a human donor with Susac syndrome. CDR3s include the opening cysteine and the closing phenylalanine or tryptophan. A D gene is named only where the DNA matches it firmly. Only part of the rows carry a size: once, few, many, or a class if the clone is expanded.

>.|TRBV5-1|TRBJ2-1|.
TGCGCCAGCAGCCCCCCCACCCTTGCAGGGGACAATGAGCAGTTCTTC
CASSPPTLAGDNEQFF
>.|TRBV29-1|TRBJ1-1|.
TGCAGCGTTGTCAGGGGAATGACTGAAGCTTTCTTT
CSVVRGMTEAFF
>TRBD1|TRBV4-2|TRBJ2-7|.
TGTGCCAGCAGCCAAGCGACAGGGAACTACGAGCAGTACTTC
CASSQATGNYEQYF
>TRBD2|TRBV4-2|TRBJ2-2|.
TGTGCCAGCAGCCTTAAGCCCCTAGCGGGAGACCCGAACACCGGGGAGCTGTTTTTT
CASSLKPLAGDPNTGELFF
>TRBD1|TRBV12-3/TRBV12-4|TRBJ1-1|.
TGTGCCAGCAGTTTGGGCCAGGGACAGGCTGAAGCTTTCTTT
CASSLGQGQAEAFF
>.|TRBV3-1|TRBJ2-5|.
TGTGCCAGCAGCCAACTCGGCAGGGAGACCCAGTACTTC
CASSQLGRETQYF
>TRBD1|TRBV29-1|TRBJ1-2|once
TGCAGCGTCGGGACAGGGAAAGTGAATGGCTACACCTTC
CSVGTGKVNGYTF
>.|TRBV4-3|TRBJ2-2|.
TGCGCCAGCAGCCAGATCCAGGGACCCGGGGAGCTGTTTTTT
CASSQIQGPGELFF
>.|TRBV7-9|TRBJ2-6|.
TGTGCCAGCAGCCCTTCCAGTGGGTCTTCTTCTGGGGCCAACGTCCTGACTTTC
CASSPSSGSSSGANVLTF
>.|TRBV12-3/TRBV12-4|TRBJ1-1|.
TGTGCCAGCACACAGCGGGGGGTGAACGCTGAAGCTTTCTTT
CASTQRGVNAEAFF
>.|TRBV20-1|TRBJ1-1|.
TGCAGTGCTAGAGTGGAGGGAACCAACACTGAAGCTTTCTTT
CSARVEGTNTEAFF
>.|TRBV3-1|TRBJ2-7|.
TGTGCCAGCAGCCAAGTACGAGTCGAGCAGTACTTC
CASSQVRVEQYF
>TRBD2|TRBV9|TRBJ2-3|.
TGTGCCAGCAGCGTCGCTAGCGGTGGAGATACGCAGTATTTT
CASSVASGGDTQYF
>.|TRBV10-2|TRBJ2-7|.
TGCGCCAGCAAAGGAAACTCCTACGAGCAGTACTTC
CASKGNSYEQYF
>.|TRBV5-4|TRBJ2-1|.
TGTGCCAGCAGCGCTAAGTCAGGCCAATATAAGGTCTTC
CASSAKSGQYKVF
>TRBD2|TRBV20-1|TRBJ2-5|.
TGCAGTGCTACTGGCGGGGGGAACCAAGAGACCCAGTACTTC
CSATGGGNQETQYF
>.|TRBV12-3/TRBV12-4|TRBJ1-6|.
TGTGCCAGCAGTTTAGAGGCCACCCCCCTCCACTTT
CASSLEATPLHF
>TRBD1|TRBV5-1|TRBJ1-2|.
TGCGCCAGCAGCGCAAACAGGGGATCACTCGCTGGCTACACCTTC
CASSANRGSLAGYTF
>TRBD2|TRBV5-1|TRBJ2-7|.
TGCGCCAGCAGCTTAGACCTAGCGGGGTACTACGAGCAGTACTTC
CASSLDLAGYYEQYF
>.|TRBV20-1|TRBJ1-2|.
TGCAGTGCTAGAGAGCGCACAGTGACCAACTATGGCTACACCTTC
CSARERTVTNYGYTF
>TRBD1|TRBV9|TRBJ1-1|once
TGTGCCAGCAGCGTAAGGGGGCTGGGCACTGAAGCTTTCTTT
CASSVRGLGTEAFF
>.|TRBV5-1|TRBJ1-1|.
TGCGCCAGCAGCTTGAGTGGTGATAAGGGCACTGAAGCTTTCTTT
CASSLSGDKGTEAFF
>.|TRBV7-2|TRBJ2-1|.
TGTGCCAGCAGCCTTCAACCTTCCGGTGGGGATGAGCAGTTCTTC
CASSLQPSGGDEQFF
>TRBD1|TRBV7-6|TRBJ2-7|.
TGTGCCAGCAGCGCCCAATCCGGGACAGGGAACTACGAGCAGTACTTC
CASSAQSGTGNYEQYF
>TRBD2|TRBV7-9|TRBJ2-1|medium-sized
TGTGCCAGCAGCCAAACTAGCGGGGGGGCAGACAATGAGCAGTTCTTC
CASSQTSGGADNEQFF
>TRBD2|TRBV18|TRBJ2-3|once
TGTGCCAGCTCACCGTTAGCGGGGAGCACAGATACGCAGTATTTT
CASSPLAGSTDTQYF
>.|TRBV27|TRBJ2-2|.
TGTGCCAGCAGTCTTACAGGCCCCGAAGGGCCCGGGGAGCTGTTTTTT
CASSLTGPEGPGELFF
>.|TRBV18|TRBJ2-6|.
TGTGCCAGCTCACCACTTATAGGCCAATCTGGGGCCAACGTCCTGACTTTC
CASSPLIGQSGANVLTF
>.|TRBV5-1|TRBJ2-3|.
TGCGCCAGCAGCTTGCAACTAAGCACAGATACGCAGTATTTT
CASSLQLSTDTQYF
>.|TRBV12-5|TRBJ1-1|.
TGTGCTAGTGGTTTGGAAGAGAGTGAAGCTTTCTTT
CASGLEESEAFF
>.|TRBV29-1|TRBJ2-3|.
TGCAGCGTTGAAGGTTCCAGGATCACAGATACGCAGTATTTT
CSVEGSRITDTQYF
>.|TRBV20-1|TRBJ1-2|.
TGCAGTGCTACTCCCGCCACCAACTATGGCTACACCTTC
CSATPATNYGYTF
>.|TRBV12-3/TRBV12-4|TRBJ1-4|.
TGTGCCAGCAGTTTGGGGCAGGGTGGTCAAAAACTGTTTTTT
CASSLGQGGQKLFF
>.|TRBV25-1|TRBJ1-5|.
TGTGCCAGCAGAGCTCACCAGCCCCAGCATTTT
CASRAHQPQHF
>.|TRBV14|TRBJ1-5|few
TGTGCCAGCAGCCAAGGGGAACAGCCCCAGCATTTT
CASSQGEQPQHF
>TRBD2|TRBV29-1|TRBJ2-5|once
TGCAGCGTTGGAAATAGCGGGGGGGCCGGGGAGACCCAGTACTTC
CSVGNSGGAGETQYF
>.|TRBV5-4|TRBJ2-5|.
TGTGCCAGCAGCTTGTCAATTGCACAGGGACAAGAGACCCAGTACTTC
CASSLSIAQGQETQYF
>TRBD1|TRBV24-1|TRBJ2-2|.
TGTGCCACCGGGACAGAGAACACCGGGGAGCTGTTTTTT
CATGTENTGELFF
>.|TRBV15|TRBJ1-4|.
TGTGCCACCCGTGGGAACAGGGAGGGAAAACTGTTTTTT
CATRGNREGKLFF
>TRBD1|TRBV27|TRBJ2-7|.
TGTGCCAGCAGAGCCCTTCCGGGACAGGGGCCTTGGGGCTACGAGCAGTACTTC
CASRALPGQGPWGYEQYF
>.|TRBV6-5|TRBJ2-3|.
TGTGCCAGCAGTTACTCGTTACAGATATCAGATACGCAGTATTTT
CASSYSLQISDTQYF
>TRBD1|TRBV7-9|TRBJ2-3|.
TGTGCCAGCAGCCCCGGGACAGGGAGTACAGATACGCAGTATTTT
CASSPGTGSTDTQYF
>TRBD1|TRBV14|TRBJ1-3|.
TGTGCCAGCAGCCCTCGGACAGGGGGCTTTGGAAACACCATATATTTT
CASSPRTGGFGNTIYF
>.|TRBV14|TRBJ2-3|.
TGTGCCAGCAGGCGGACGGGCACAGATACGCAGTATTTT
CASRRTGTDTQYF
>.|TRBV20-1|TRBJ2-5|.
TGCAGTGCTATCACGGGGGTCCAAGAGACCCAGTACTTC
CSAITGVQETQYF
>TRBD1|TRBV6-2/TRBV6-3|TRBJ1-5|.
TGTGCCAGCTCCCGGACAGGGGACAATCAGCCCCAGCATTTT
CASSRTGDNQPQHF
>TRBD2|TRBV12-5|TRBJ2-1|.
TGTGCTAGCCAAAGGGGCGGGACTAGCGGGGGGGCTAGCTACAATGAGCAGTTCTTC
CASQRGGTSGGASYNEQFF
>TRBD2|TRBV23-1|TRBJ2-1|.
TGCGCCAGCAGTCACCATAGACTAGCGGGGAGCCACCTAAGCTGCTACAATGAGCAGTTCTTC
CASSHHRLAGSHLSCYNEQFF
>TRBD1|TRBV25-1|TRBJ1-2|.
TGTGCCAGCAGTGAGCCCGGACAGGTTTATGGCTACACCTTC
CASSEPGQVYGYTF
>.|TRBV29-1|TRBJ2-5|.
TGCAGCGGCCGGGCTCGGGGATTGGAAGAGACCCAGTACTTC
CSGRARGLEETQYF
>.|TRBV4-3|TRBJ1-1|.
TGCGCCAGCAGCCAAGGGAATGTGAACACTGAAGCTTTCTTT
CASSQGNVNTEAFF
>TRBD2|TRBV20-1|TRBJ2-5|.
TGCAGTGCGGGGCGGGGGGTGGAGACCCAGTACTTC
CSAGRGVETQYF
>TRBD1|TRBV5-1|TRBJ2-7|.
TGCGCCAGCAGCTACTCGGGACAGGGATACGAGCAGTACTTC
CASSYSGQGYEQYF
>TRBD2|TRBV20-1|TRBJ2-5|.
TGCAGTGCCCTAGCTAATAGCGGGGCCGTTCGGGAGACCCAGTACTTC
CSALANSGAVRETQYF
>.|TRBV7-9|TRBJ1-1|.
TGTGCCAGCAGTCCACCCGGGACACCGAACACTGAAGCTTTCTTT
CASSPPGTPNTEAFF
>.|TRBV4-2|TRBJ2-5|.
TGTGCCAGCAGCCAAAGACTGTCCGGGACCCAGTACTTC
CASSQRLSGTQYF
>.|TRBV4-2|TRBJ2-1|once
TGTGCCAGCAGCCAAGATAGGGACGGGAGAGAGCAGTTCTTC
CASSQDRDGREQFF
>TRBD1|TRBV20-1|TRBJ1-6|.
TGCAGTGCTTCCGCCGGGACAGGCAATAATTCACCCCTCCACTTT
CSASAGTGNNSPLHF
>TRBD1|TRBV29-1|TRBJ2-3|.
TGCAGCGGCCTGGACAGGGCCTGGACAGATACGCAGTATTTT
CSGLDRAWTDTQYF